This record concerns one T cell receptor beta chain sequence. Its antigen remains unidentified. Base quality data are lacking; no much larger clone is found one base away. The data were taken from a study of blood T cells in healthy people across ages (dated by TCRdb to the mid-2010s). Study-wide context: Template switching captured roughly one uniquely barcoded TCR beta cDNA molecule per two T cells in model experiments. The study measured age-related changes in TCR beta repertoire diversity using deep sequencing normalized with unique cDNA molecular identifiers. The donors were divided into four age groups: young (average around 15 years), middle-aged (about 39), aged (approximately 64) and long-lived (82). Donors of different ages were randomly distributed across sequencing lanes to avoid experimental bias. Using the same blood draw, the study looked at two additional independent replicas of 1 million unique cDNA reads for two donors, one aged 18 to 29 and the other aged 80 or older. Here is what the overall study found, with its caveats: Conclusive comparison of naive and antigen-experienced compartments was prevented by the profiling of bulk unsorted PBMCs. Estimates of total diversity based on one million sequenced T cells were considered lower bounds and underestimates. Compared with the aged group, more naive CD4+ T cells, fewer expanded clones and increased TCR diversity were shown by the long-lived group, suggesting age selection. Observed TCR beta diversity per million T cells fell roughly linearly with age, and a significant reduction was already apparent by age roughly 41. Because the CMV infection status of the donors was unknown, age-related changes in expanded clonotypes may potentially have been confounded. Observed TCR beta diversity correlated strongly with the percentage of naive T cells measured by flow cytometry.

Sequences DFQATT (CDR1) and SNEGSKA (CDR2) are obtained from the germline V gene (reference sequence). The CDR3 numbers 16 residues from cysteine through phenylalanine. Just CDR3 DNA is preserved here, 48 bases in frame from base 1. Germline trimming amounts to 6 bases on V and 0 bases on J, with 14 as the count of junction bases outside the gene matches. Donors were 35 to 40 systemically healthy Caucasian individuals from Russia aged roughly 6 to 95 years. Roughly 9.5 milliliters of peripheral blood were drawn from each donor into EDTA-treated Vacutainer tubes. Ficoll-Paque density-gradient centrifugation was used to isolate PBMCs, with at least 7 million per sample. Total RNA, at least 6 micrograms per sample, was extracted from PBMCs with Trizol reagent. The percentages of naive CD45RAhigh/CD27high T cells were determined by flow cytometry on a PBMC aliquot from every donor. Library preparation used 5' RACE. Sequencing was performed on an Illumina HiSeq 2500. A second PCR of roughly 6 to 11 cycles was performed with a sample-barcoded 5' primer and a J-beta primer mix. A template-switch 5' adaptor carrying 12 random nucleotides introduced a unique molecular identifier onto each TCR beta cDNA molecule. At least 3 million CDR3-containing paired-end reads were obtained from each sample. First-strand cDNA synthesis was performed from all RNA using the Mint cDNA synthesis kit, with priming by a TRBC-specific oligonucleotide. Following uracil-DNA glycosylase treatment, a first 18-cycle PCR with universal primers M1SS and BC2_uni_R was performed on all cDNA. As for the authors' bioinformatics: For normalization, 1 million high-quality reads were randomly selected from each sample, with every read carrying a distinct molecular identifier. Reads sharing molecular identifiers were discarded rather than binned into consensus sequences. MiTCR, run with a Q25 quality threshold and the strictest error-elimination algorithm, handled CDR3 identification, clonotype clustering and error correction. A nonparametric unseen species model using Euler transformation provided a lower-bound estimate of total TCR beta diversity. Using fastp at Q25 and MiXCR, TCRdb reprocessed the public reads and kept productive beta chains. Every entry covers one CDR3 protein and lists the most common genes and DNA from its rows. These V and J calls derive from TCRdb rather than the authors' analysis. The sample records about 1 million distinct CDR3 sequences, 35% to 50% of which are singletons. The ten largest clones represent 18% of the sample.

In this chain, TRBV20-1 is recombined with TRBJ2-7, with 7 bases in between that match TRBD2. Sample: blood. The sequence derives from a woman aged 55-69 years in good health. The DNA is as follows: TGCAGTGCAGAGGGGACTACGACGTCTGTCTCCTACGAGCAGTACTTC. It specifies CSAEGTTTSVSYEQYF.